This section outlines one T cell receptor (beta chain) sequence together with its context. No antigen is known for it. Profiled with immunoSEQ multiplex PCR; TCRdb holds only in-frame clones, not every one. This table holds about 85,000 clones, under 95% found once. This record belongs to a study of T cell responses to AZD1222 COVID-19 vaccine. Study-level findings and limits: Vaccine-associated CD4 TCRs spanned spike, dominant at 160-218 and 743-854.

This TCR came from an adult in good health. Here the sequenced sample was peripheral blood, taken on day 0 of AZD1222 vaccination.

The DNA of the CDR3 is TGCGCCAGCAGCCTAGAGGGGAGGGGACGAGGTGAGACCCAGTACTTC. This sequence encodes CASSLEGRGRGETQYF. The V and J genes are TRBV4-1 and TRBJ2-5; 7 bases line up with TRBD2. Germline values: CDR1 MGHRA, CDR2 YSYEKL. The CDR3 sequence is 16 residues long. With 4 bases clipped from V and 5 bases from J, the junction kept 13 bases outside the gene matches.